This T cell receptor beta chain was captured by sequencing in a study of T cells in women clearing cervical HPV infection. Study summary: Controls' single incident HPV16 infection cleared within 12 months without precancer. Blood came at first lesion visit for cases, post-clearance for controls.

Whole-study results and caveats: Effector/memory and HPV-specific T cells were not isolated, and association timing is unknown. CIN3+ cases had significantly higher TCR richness than controls; evenness did not differ.

A remark on this clone: Its antigen is unknown. The read terminates 3 residues before the CDR3 end, so the remaining end is supplied by the germline J gene.

V gave up 3 bases and J gave up 1 base, with 14 bases separating them. Germline V gene data show CDR1 as ENHRY and CDR2 as SYGVKD. This CDR3 region has 16 residues. The data were produced by immunoSEQ multiplex PCR, yet TCRdb's version contains in-frame clones alone and is incomplete. The sample includes tens of thousands of clones. The rearrangement joins TRBV10-3 to TRBJ2-3; maybe TRBD1 (6 bases). Sequencing used blood buffy coat. The receptor comes from a woman between 18 and 69 years old with a cervical HPV16 infection that either progressed to CIN3+ or cleared (not recorded which). The CDR3 reads CAISDGGRGGTDTQYF. The CDR3 DNA, read in part, is TGTGCCATCAGTGACGGTGGCAGGGGTGGCACAGATACG.